Following are 8 T cell receptor beta chains from one sample sequenced in a study of OX40 agonist ivuxolimab in advanced cancers. The data were produced by immunoSEQ multiplex PCR, yet TCRdb's version contains in-frame clones alone and is incomplete. Of 35,000 to 55,000 clones listed, 65% to 90% were seen once; the top ten hold about 2%. The material was CD4+ or CD8+ T cells sorted from blood, obtained in a trial of the OX40 agonist ivuxolimab. These receptors were obtained from an adult with an advanced solid tumor such as melanoma, head and neck, liver or kidney cancer.

V usage is TRBV7-2 and J usage is TRBJ1-5; 10 nucleotides align to TRBD1. Germline CDR1 reads SGHTA; CDR2 reads FQGNSA. The CDR3 runs to 14 residues. V lost 6 bases, J lost 5 bases, and 4 bases stayed unmatched. The CDR3, as DNA: TGTGCCAGCAGACTAGGGACAGGGGATCAGCCCCAGCATTTT. The encoded protein is CASRLGTGDQPQHF.

This clone has a handful of counts. This sequence joins TRBV6-6 and TRBJ1-2, with a tentative D call TRBD1 (5 bases). Trimming cost V 5 bases and J 2 bases, with 9 bases left between them. CDR1 MNHNY and CDR2 SVGAGI come from the germline V gene (reference sequence). The CDR3 contains 13 residues. CDR3 sequence (DNA): TGTGCCAGCAGTACGGGGGGGAACTATGGCTACACCTTC. It is translated as CASSTGGNYGYTF.

The J gene is TRBJ1-2, the V gene TRBV7-9; perhaps TRBD1 as D (5 bases). Germline CDR1 and CDR2: SEHNR and FQNEAQ (reference sequence). The CDR3 loop spans 14 amino acids. V lost 5 bases and J lost 5, with 15 bases in between. The CDR3 reads CASSPYRNSYGYTF. Written as DNA, the CDR3 is TGTGCCAGCAGCCCCTACAGGAATAGTTATGGCTACACCTTC.

The rearrangement uses TRBV29-1 and TRBJ1-5; D remains ambiguous. V was cut by 2 bases and J by 2 bases, with 4 bases left in between. This CDR3 is built from 12 residues. CDR1 is SQVTM, CDR2 ANQGSEA, per germline. The CDR3 nucleotides read TGCAGCGTTGAACAGGGCAATCAGCCCCAGCATTTT. Amino acids: CSVEQGNQPQHF.

This clone was counted a few times. The rearrangement joins TRBV5-5 to TRBJ1-3; no firm D call. Trimming removed 3 bases from V and 2 bases from J, with 12 bases in between. Germline lookup yields CDR1 SGHKS and CDR2 YYEKEE (reference sequence). CDR3 length: 15 amino acids. For the CDR3, the DNA is TGTGCCAGCAGCTCCCACCCCGTTGCTGGAAACACCATATATTTT. Translation: CASSSHPVAGNTIYF.

This chain links TRBV6-6 with TRBJ1-5; perhaps TRBD1 as D (5 bases). CDR1 is MNHNY, CDR2 SVGAGI, per germline (reference sequence). The CDR3 is 15 amino acids. V was trimmed by 2 bases and J by 2 bases, leaving 10 bases between them. The DNA for the CDR3 is TGTGCCAGCAGTTACGCAGGGCTTGGCAATCAGCCCCAGCATTTT. This gives the protein CASSYAGLGNQPQHF.

The J gene is TRBJ1-4, the V gene TRBV30; D gene ambiguous. V gave up 4 bases and J gave up 4 bases, with 13 bases separating them. The CDR3 runs to 14 residues. In germline, CDR1 is GTSNPN, CDR2 SVGIG (reference sequence). This CDR3 reads CAWTEGRLNEKLFF. Written as DNA, the CDR3 is TGTGCCTGGACGGAAGGGCGGCTTAATGAAAAACTGTTTTTT.

This clone was counted only a few times. The chain carries TRBV30 and TRBJ1-1, with D unclear. Germline V gene lookup returns CDR1 GTSNPN and CDR2 SVGIG (reference sequence). The CDR3 covers 11 residues. Trimming shortened V by 0 bases and J by 4 bases, and 3 bases separated the two germline ends. The CDR3 spells CAWSVGTEAFF. The DNA of the CDR3 is TGTGCCTGGAGTGTTGGCACTGAAGCTTTCTTT.